This is a list of T cell receptor beta chains from one sample in a study of blood T cell repertoires in COVID-19. Data came from immunoSEQ multiplex PCR; TCRdb stores just in-frame clones and leaves some out. The sample includes under 500,000 clones, 80% to 90% of them seen just once. The specimen sequenced was PBMCs or T cells enriched from blood (not recorded which). The origin of the receptors is a young man who had recovered from COVID-19. CDR3s include the opening cysteine and the closing phenylalanine or tryptophan. The D gene is left open where the match is weak. Clone size is not always given. Where it is, it says once, few, many or a class for expanded clones.

v_gene	abundance	j_gene	d_gene	len	CDR3nt	CDR3aa
TRBV10-1	.	TRBJ2-5	.	11	TGCGCCAGCAGTGCCGGGGAGACCCAGTACTTC	CASSAGETQYF
TRBV28	.	TRBJ2-3	.	11	TGTGCCAGCAGTTCCGAGGATACGCAGTATTTT	CASSSEDTQYF
TRBV18	.	TRBJ2-1	TRBD2	15	TGTGCCAGCTCACCAAGGGCGGGAGTGGACAATGAGCAGTTCTTC	CASSPRAGVDNEQFF
TRBV10-3	.	TRBJ2-2	.	14	TGTGCCATCAGGCGGGACAGCAACACCGGGGAGCTGTTTTTT	CAIRRDSNTGELFF
TRBV5-1	.	TRBJ2-3	TRBD1	15	TGCGCCAGCAGCCAAGGGACAGGGGGCAGGGATACGCAGTATTTT	CASSQGTGGRDTQYF
TRBV5-4	.	TRBJ2-2	.	16	TGTGCCAGCAGCATCCCGGGACTCGCAGTCCCCGGGGAGCTGTTTTTT	CASSIPGLAVPGELFF
TRBV6-5	.	TRBJ1-3	.	14	TGTGCCAGCAGCCCATCGGTCCGCACCGACACCATATATTTT	CASSPSVRTDTIYF
TRBV19	.	TRBJ1-2	.	14	TGTGCCAGTAGTATAGAGGGGGCGAGGTATGGCTACACCTTC	CASSIEGARYGYTF
TRBV4-1	.	TRBJ2-4	TRBD2	15	TGCGCCAGCAGCCAGGGGACTAGCGGGAATCACATTCAGTACTTC	CASSQGTSGNHIQYF
TRBV12-3/TRBV12-4	few	TRBJ2-3	.	13	TGTGCCAGCAGTTCTATATTGTTGTATACGCAGTATTTT	CASSSILLYTQYF
TRBV5-1	.	TRBJ1-2	.	14	TGCGCCAGCAGCTTGGGGACAGAAAACTATGGCTACACCTTC	CASSLGTENYGYTF
TRBV29-1	.	TRBJ1-1	TRBD1	14	TGCAGCGTCGTTAGACAGGGTCTGAACACTGAAGCTTTCTTT	CSVVRQGLNTEAFF
TRBV19	few	TRBJ2-2	.	11	TGTGCCAGTAGCCAAACCGGGGAGCTGTTTTTT	CASSQTGELFF
TRBV28	.	TRBJ1-2	.	13	TGTGCCAGCACAGTTGGAACCGGGGATGGCTACACCTTC	CASTVGTGDGYTF
TRBV2	.	TRBJ2-7	TRBD1	15	TGTGCCAGCAATGACCGGGACAGGGGCCCCTACGAGCAGTACTTC	CASNDRDRGPYEQYF
TRBV14	once	TRBJ2-1	.	15	TGTGCCAGCAGCCAAGGACAGGGAGGCTTGAATGAGCAGTTCTTC	CASSQGQGGLNEQFF
TRBV5-1	.	TRBJ1-6	TRBD1	16	TGCGCCAGCAAATCCACCGGGACAGGGGATAATTCACCCCTCCACTTT	CASKSTGTGDNSPLHF
TRBV19	.	TRBJ1-3	.	15	TGTGCCAGTAGTATCCCCAGGGCCGCGCGAAACACCATATATTTT	CASSIPRAARNTIYF
TRBV25-1	.	TRBJ2-2	.	12	TGTGCCAGCAGTCAACGTTTCAGTGGGCTGTTTTTT	CASSQRFSGLFF
TRBV7-9	.	TRBJ1-3	.	17	TGTGCCAGCAGCTCCGGGTCACAGGGATTCTCTGGAAACACCATATATTTT	CASSSGSQGFSGNTIYF
TRBV5-1	.	TRBJ2-5	TRBD2	15	TGCGCCAGCAGCTGGGCGGGAGCACACCAAGAGACCCAGTACTTC	CASSWAGAHQETQYF
TRBV7-2	.	TRBJ1-1	.	15	TGTGCCAGCAGCTTAGGGGGGCAGGGAACCACTGAAGCTTTCTTT	CASSLGGQGTTEAFF
TRBV3-1/TRBV3-2	once	TRBJ1-2	TRBD1	18	TGTGCCAGCAGCCAACACGGACAGGGGGATGGTCCTAACTATGGCTACACCTTC	CASSQHGQGDGPNYGYTF
TRBV10-3	.	TRBJ1-1	.	13	TGTGCCATCAGCACAGGGAAGGACACTGAAGCTTTCTTT	CAISTGKDTEAFF
TRBV29-1	.	TRBJ2-1	TRBD2	16	TGCAGCGTTGAAGCCACTAGCGGTCTGAGCGGGAATGAGCAGTTCTTC	CSVEATSGLSGNEQFF
TRBV13	.	TRBJ2-3	.	17	TGTGCCAGCAGCTTAGGGAGGGCGGCAGGACGGGCAGATACGCAGTATTTT	CASSLGRAAGRADTQYF
TRBV7-2	.	TRBJ1-4	.	13	TGTGCCAGCAGCCCCCAACCCGGGGGAAAACTGTTTTTT	CASSPQPGGKLFF
TRBV12-3/TRBV12-4	few	TRBJ1-5	.	13	TGTGCCAGCAGTTTCATCGGGGAGCAGCCCCAGCATTTT	CASSFIGEQPQHF
TRBV5-1	.	TRBJ2-3	TRBD2	17	TGCGCCAGCAGCTTTCTAGGGCTAGCGGTAAGCACAGATACGCAGTATTTT	CASSFLGLAVSTDTQYF
TRBV29-1	.	TRBJ2-7	TRBD1	14	TGCAGCGTTGGAGGGACAGTCTTTTCCTACGAGCAGTACTTC	CSVGGTVFSYEQYF
TRBV11-2	.	TRBJ2-1	TRBD2	15	TGTGCCAGCAGCCCGGGACTAGCGGGGCCCACTGAGCAGTTCTTC	CASSPGLAGPTEQFF
TRBV7-9	.	TRBJ2-2	TRBD2	16	TGTGCCAGCAGCCCAACTAGCGGGAGTGGGACCGGGGAGCTGTTTTTT	CASSPTSGSGTGELFF
TRBV27	.	TRBJ2-1	TRBD2	16	TGTGCCAGCAGTGGACTAGCGGGAGGTGCCTACAATGAGCAGTTCTTC	CASSGLAGGAYNEQFF
TRBV30	.	TRBJ1-2	.	13	TGTGCCTGGAGCGACCGAGGGAGGCATGGCTACACCTTC	CAWSDRGRHGYTF
TRBV27	.	TRBJ1-2	.	12	TGTGCCAGCAGGTCGGGGGGCCGAGGCTACACCTTC	CASRSGGRGYTF
TRBV29-1	.	TRBJ2-7	TRBD1	11	TGCAGCGGGACAGGGGGAAGCGAGCAGTACTTC	CSGTGGSEQYF
TRBV5-1	.	TRBJ1-2	TRBD1	17	TGCGCCAGCTCGTACGCATCAGGGGGAGATTCGGTCTATGGCTACACCTTC	CASSYASGGDSVYGYTF
TRBV19	.	TRBJ2-4	.	16	TGTGCCAGTAGTATGGGACATGTTATAGCCAAAAACATTCAGTACTTC	CASSMGHVIAKNIQYF
TRBV19	.	TRBJ1-2	TRBD1	11	TGTGCCAGTAGGACAGGGAGGAGCTACACCTTC	CASRTGRSYTF
TRBV15	.	TRBJ2-7	.	14	TGTGCCACCAGCAGAGATCCGCTAGTAAACGAGCAGTACTTC	CATSRDPLVNEQYF
TRBV10-3	few	TRBJ2-7	TRBD1	14	TGTGCCATCAGTGAATTAGACAGGGGCTACGAGCAGTACTTC	CAISELDRGYEQYF
TRBV3-1/TRBV3-2	few	TRBJ1-2	.	13	TGTGCCAGCAGCCTGGACAGAAACTATGGCTACACCTTC	CASSLDRNYGYTF
TRBV6-5	once	TRBJ2-7	.	15	TGTGCCAGCAGTTTCCAAGCTCCGTTAACCTACGAGCAGTACTTC	CASSFQAPLTYEQYF
TRBV28	.	TRBJ1-1	TRBD1	15	TGTGCCAGCGGACAGGGGGCGCCAAAAAGTGGGGAAGCTTTCTTT	CASGQGAPKSGEAFF
TRBV15	.	TRBJ1-1	TRBD1	15	TGTGCCACCAGCAGAGCAACGGACAGGGGGGATGAAGCTTTCTTT	CATSRATDRGDEAFF
TRBV7-8	once	TRBJ2-3	.	13	TGTGCCAGCAGCCCAGTATCCACAGATACGCAGTATTTT	CASSPVSTDTQYF
TRBV5-1	.	TRBJ2-1	.	13	TGCGCCAGCAGCTTCGTTGGGGAGGATGAGCAGTTCTTC	CASSFVGEDEQFF
TRBV21-1	.	TRBJ2-7	.	17	TGTGCCAGCAGCTCCTACCGGTATGGACAGGGGTACCACGAGCAGTACTTC	CASSSYRYGQGYHEQYF
TRBV24-1	.	TRBJ2-7	.	13	TGTGCCACCAGTGATTTCAGGGGCGGCGAGCAGTACTTC	CATSDFRGGEQYF
TRBV28	.	TRBJ1-6	TRBD1	16	TGTGCCAGCAGTTCAACGACAGGGAATAAGGTGCCACCCCTCCACTTT	CASSSTTGNKVPPLHF
TRBV5-1	.	TRBJ1-4	.	18	TGCGCCAGCAGCCCCCTGGGGGGGTATGGTGCAACTAATGAAAAACTGTTTTTT	CASSPLGGYGATNEKLFF
TRBV10-3	.	TRBJ2-5	.	14	TGTGCCATCAGTGATTCGTTACAGGGCGAGACCCAGTACTTC	CAISDSLQGETQYF
TRBV2	few	TRBJ2-7	.	14	TGTGCCAGCAGCGAGCCCCCTAGCTCCTACGAGCAGTACTTC	CASSEPPSSYEQYF